What follows are 31 T cell receptor beta chains derived from one specimen sequenced in a study of vaccination effects on CD4 cells after COVID-19. Antigens of these TCRs are unknown. Clones were sequenced by immunoSEQ multiplex PCR, and TCRdb holds only the in-frame ones, with some missing. The table has roughly 59,000 clones, about 73% seen once; the top ten hold 1.5% to 2.5%. After expansion with viral peptide pools in the ViraFEST assay, antigen-specific CD4+ T cells were sequenced. Researchers isolated CD4+ T cells once roughly nine days of culture had elapsed. All study participants received two doses of BNT162b2 or mRNA-1273 vaccine. The starting material was CD4+ T cells from PBMCs cultured with HCoV-OC43 spike peptides, obtained after COVID-19 vaccination. As to subset: HCoV-OC43 spike overlapping peptide pool stimulation. The receptors derive from a human donor who received a COVID-19 vaccine.

The chain recombines TRBV6-5 with TRBJ2-2; 7 bases agree with TRBD1. The V and J ends lost 7 bases and 5 bases, in that order; junction bases with no gene match: 10. CDR3 length: 15 residues. Looked up from germline, CDR1 is MNHEY and CDR2 is SVGAGI. The CDR3 here is CASTFQGVGTGELFF. CDR3 nucleotides: TGTGCCAGCACCTTTCAGGGGGTTGGAACCGGGGAGCTGTTTTTT.

The chain couples TRBV5-1 to TRBJ1-1, with D possibly matching TRBD1 (6 bases). CDR1 and CDR2 from the germline V gene are SGHRS and YFSETQ. Trimming took off 6 bases at V and 3 bases at J, with 15 bases between the two ends. The CDR3 is made up of 14 amino acids. The CDR3 region has the DNA TGCGCCAGCAAGGTATGGAAGGGGGACACTGAAGCTTTCTTT. Its protein is CASKVWKGDTEAFF.

The CDR3 coding sequence is TGTGCCAGCAGCGAGCGGACTTATAATTCACCCCTCCACTTT. Residues: CASSERTYNSPLHF. The chain employs TRBV6-5 and TRBJ1-6; D call uncertain. CDR1 and CDR2 (germline): MNHEY, SVGAGI. The V end lost 6 bases, the J end lost 4 bases, and 10 bases lay between the germline ends. The CDR3 spans 14 residues.

The chain joins TRBV30 to TRBJ1-2; TRBD1 is a possible D gene (5 bases). V was shortened by 8 bases and J by 7 bases, with 11 bases between the two germline ends. There are 10 residues in the CDR3. Germline CDR1 GTSNPN, CDR2 SVGIG (reference sequence). The CDR3 DNA sequence: TGTGCCGGGGGGGAGGCTGGCTACACCTTC. This codes for CAGGEAGYTF.

The rearrangement links TRBV2 to TRBJ2-2; TRBD2 agrees at 8 bases. V shed 8 bases, J shed 5 bases, and the junction held 4 bases outside the gene matches. CDR1 is SNHLY, CDR2 FYNNEI, per germline. The CDR3 length is 13 residues. CDR3 in amino acids: CASRGGWTGELFF. As DNA, the CDR3 is TGTGCCAGCCGGGGGGGGTGGACCGGGGAGCTGTTTTTT.

The rearrangement links TRBV3-1 (or the pseudogene TRBV3-2) to TRBJ1-3, with 8 nucleotides matching TRBD1. The germline V gene has CDR1 LGHDT and CDR2 YNNKEL (reference sequence). This CDR3 is 16 amino acids long. Trimming took 5 bases from V and 2 from J; bases not matched to a gene: 8. CDR3: CASSSRRTGPGNTIYF. CDR3 nucleotides: TGTGCCAGCAGCTCCCGCAGGACAGGGCCTGGAAACACCATATATTTT.

This clone was seen once. The V gene is TRBV28, the J gene TRBJ1-1; D is undetermined. The germline V gene encodes CDR1 MDHEN and CDR2 SYDVKM. Trimming shortened V by 5 bases and J by 4 bases, and 14 bases separated the two germline ends. The CDR3 consists of 14 residues. This CDR3 is CASSAPAGVTEAFF. DNA for the CDR3: TGTGCCAGCAGTGCCCCCGCGGGCGTCACTGAAGCTTTCTTT. The full variable domain, in which reference TRBV28 and TRBJ1-1 provide the parts outside the CDR3, is DVKVTQSSRYLVKRTGEKVFLECVQDMDHENMFWYRQDPGLGLRLIYFSYDVKMKEKGDIPEGYSVSREKKERFSLILESASTNQTSMYLCASSAPAGVTEAFFGQGTRLTVV.

The V gene is TRBV5-1, the J gene TRBJ1-2; tentative D call: TRBD1 (6 bases). V lost 0 bases and J lost 5, with 20 bases in between. The CDR3 sequence is 17 residues long. CDR1 and CDR2 from the germline V gene are SGHRS and YFSETQ. Here the CDR3 DNA reads TGCGCCAGCAGCTTGGGACACCAAAGGGGGAACTATTATGGCTACACCTTC. This codes for CASSLGHQRGNYYGYTF.

The rearrangement joins TRBV4-1 to TRBJ2-7; possible D gene TRBD1, 6 bases. Germline values: CDR1 MGHRA, CDR2 YSYEKL. Trimming cost V 8 bases and J 0 bases, with 11 bases left between them. The CDR3 covers 13 residues. CDR3 sequence reads: CASPKGGSYEQYV. Here the CDR3 DNA reads TGCGCCAGCCCAAAAGGGGGCTCCTACGAGCAGTACGTC.

This clone was recorded a few times. The V and J genes are TRBV2 and TRBJ2-6; 7 bases match TRBD1. V shed 7 bases and J 1 base; nucleotides not matched to a gene: 4. From germline, CDR1 is SNHLY and CDR2 FYNNEI. This CDR3 region has 15 residues. The CDR3 DNA reads as TGTGCCAGCACTCCGGACAGGTCTGGGGCCAACGTCCTGACTTTC. Its translation is CASTPDRSGANVLTF.

This clone has a handful of counts. The chain couples TRBV20-1 to TRBJ2-5; 9 bases agree with TRBD1. This CDR3 is built from 15 residues. V trimming: 3 bases; J trimming: 3 bases; junction bases outside the gene matches: 8. Germline loops: CDR1 DFQATT, CDR2 SNEGSKA (reference sequence). In DNA form, the CDR3 reads TGCAGTGCTAGTAGAATCCGGGACAGGGAAGAGACCCAGTACTTC. It yields the protein CSASRIRDREETQYF.

This chain joins TRBV5-1 and TRBJ1-2, with a possible D match to TRBD1 (5 bases). Germline CDR1 is SGHRS and CDR2 is YFSETQ. Trimming took 4 bases from V and 3 from J, leaving 7 bases between them. This CDR3 is built from 12 residues. This CDR3 reads CASSPGDYGYTF. In DNA, the CDR3 is TGCGCCAGCAGCCCGGGGGACTATGGCTACACCTTC.

The chain is built from TRBV13 and TRBJ2-1; 7 bases line up with TRBD1. The CDR3 contains 16 residues. After removal of 0 bases from V and 6 bases from J, the junction contained 8 bases not matched to a gene. Looked up from germline, CDR1 is PRHDT and CDR2 is FYEKMQ (reference sequence). DNA for the CDR3: TGTGCCAGCAGCTTAGGCTCGGGGACAGTCCTCAATGAGCAGTTCTTC. Its protein is CASSLGSGTVLNEQFF.

This chain joins TRBV12-5 and TRBJ2-2; TRBD2 matches 8 bases. Trimming at V came to 6 bases and at J to 2 bases, leaving 5 bases not matched to a gene. There are 15 residues in the CDR3. Germline V gene data show CDR1 as LGHNT and CDR2 as FRNRAP. Here the CDR3 DNA reads TGTGCTAGTGGCCGACTAGCGACCAACACCGGGGAGCTGTTTTTT. This codes for CASGRLATNTGELFF.

This sequence joins TRBV5-1 and TRBJ1-4, with a possible D match to TRBD1 (6 bases). The V and J ends lost 5 bases and 4 bases respectively, with 15 bases between them. This CDR3 is 15 amino acids long. Germline CDR1 and CDR2: SGHRS and YFSETQ. The CDR3 region has the DNA TGCGCCAGCAGGTCCACAGGGCTCTTTAATGAAAAACTGTTTTTT. Protein: CASRSTGLFNEKLFF.

J is TRBJ2-1 and V is TRBV10-3, with D tentatively TRBD2 (6 bases). The CDR3 is 14 amino acids. Trimming removed 10 bases from V and 9 bases from J, with 22 bases in between. CDR1 and CDR2 (germline): ENHRY, SYGVKD. CDR3 region: CATAAGTGVGEQFF. The CDR3 DNA follows: TGTGCCACCGCGGCGGGGACGGGGGTCGGTGAGCAGTTCTTC.

The chain employs TRBV10-3 and TRBJ2-1; 7 bases agree with TRBD2. J lost 0 bases, V lost 6 bases, and 2 bases had no gene match. Germline loops: CDR1 ENHRY, CDR2 SYGVKD. This CDR3 contains 14 residues. CDR3 protein: CAISGGSSYNEQFF. The CDR3 DNA sequence: TGTGCCATCAGCGGGGGGAGCTCCTACAATGAGCAGTTCTTC.

The rearrangement links TRBV5-1 to TRBJ1-6, with unresolved D. The germline V gene encodes CDR1 SGHRS and CDR2 YFSETQ. The CDR3 loop spans 17 amino acids. Trimming left V 5 bases short and J 0 bases short, with 15 bases between. This CDR3 is CASSYGEISSYNSPLHF. CDR3 nucleotide sequence: TGCGCCAGCAGTTACGGGGAAATAAGCTCCTATAATTCACCCCTCCACTTT.

This clone was found a few times. This rearrangement joins TRBV7-3 to TRBJ2-2, with D uncertain. The V gene's germline CDR1 is SGHTA and CDR2 FQGTGA. With 5 bases removed from V and 2 bases from J, the gap between germline ends came to 9 bases. This CDR3 has 14 amino acids. For the CDR3, the DNA is TGTGCCAGCAGCCCGCAATCCAACACCGGGGAGCTGTTTTTT. Protein: CASSPQSNTGELFF. Complete variable domain (other parts from reference TRBV7-3 and TRBJ2-2): GAGVSQTPSNKVTEKGKYVELRCDPISGHTALYWYRQSLGQGPEFLIYFQGTGAADDSGLPNDRFFAVRPEGSVSTLKIQRTERGDSAVYLCASSPQSNTGELFFGEGSRLTVL.

The V call is TRBV29-1, the J call TRBJ1-1, with TRBD1 matching over 9 bases. The germline V gene has CDR1 SQVTM and CDR2 ANQGSEA. The V segment lost 4 bases and the J segment 5 bases; nucleotides outside the gene matches: 8. There are 14 residues in the CDR3. The CDR3 region has the DNA TGCAGCGTTGTCGACACAGGGGGCCGGACTGAAGCTTTCTTT. It is translated as CSVVDTGGRTEAFF.

V gene TRBV27 combines with J gene TRBJ2-7; TRBD1 or TRBD2 may be the D gene (6 bases each). V was shortened by 2 bases and J by 3 bases, with 14 bases between the two germline ends. CDR1 and CDR2 (germline): MNHEY, SMNVEV (reference sequence). CDR3 length equals 15 residues. In DNA, the CDR3 is TGTGCCAGCAGTTTAGGAGGGGGAGCCCACTACGAGCAGTACGTC. It specifies CASSLGGGAHYEQYV.

This chain joins TRBV19 and TRBJ1-6; D is undetermined. V was shortened by 10 bases and J by 9 bases, with 19 bases between the two germline ends. Germline CDR1 LNHDA, CDR2 SQIVND (reference sequence). CDR3 length equals 14 residues. This CDR3 is CATALAKGSSPLHF. CDR3 in DNA: TGTGCCACCGCACTTGCAAAAGGGTCTTCACCCCTCCACTTT.

The J gene is TRBJ1-5, the V gene TRBV5-1; D uncertain. The CDR3 loop spans 15 amino acids. From germline, CDR1 is SGHRS and CDR2 YFSETQ. With 0 bases removed from V and 0 bases from J, the gap between germline ends came to 7 bases. CDR3 coding DNA: TGCGCCAGCAGCTTGGGACCGGTTAGCAATCAGCCCCAGCATTTT. Amino acid sequence: CASSLGPVSNQPQHF.

The chain carries TRBV30 and TRBJ1-4; the D is unclear. V lost 6 bases and J 4 bases, leaving 12 bases between the germline ends. The CDR3 extends over 13 amino acids. The germline CDR1 and CDR2 sequences are GTSNPN and SVGIG (reference sequence). The CDR3 region has the DNA TGTGCCTGCGACCTTTGGGGTAATGAAAAACTGTTTTTT. It yields the protein CACDLWGNEKLFF.

This chain links TRBV3-1 (or the pseudogene TRBV3-2) with TRBJ2-7; D is unclear. Germline V CDR1 and CDR2: LGHDT, YNNKEL (reference sequence). V was pared by 5 bases and J by 4 bases, with 12 bases between. The CDR3 length is 13 residues. The CDR3 nucleotides read TGTGCCAGCAGCGACCGCGTTGGGTACGAGCAGTACGTC. This gives the protein CASSDRVGYEQYV.

The chain employs TRBV6-5 and TRBJ1-2; possible D gene TRBD1, 5 bases. The length of the CDR3 is 13 residues. The V end lost 5 bases, the J end lost 4 bases, and 11 bases lay between the germline ends. Germline values: CDR1 MNHEY, CDR2 SVGAGI. This CDR3 reads CASSRRGSYGYTF. CDR3 bases: TGTGCCAGCAGTCGGCGGGGGAGCTATGGCTACACCTTC.

The genes are TRBV6-5 and TRBJ1-4; 7 bases align to TRBD1. The length of the CDR3 is 15 residues. V shed 6 bases and J 5 bases; nucleotides not matched to a gene: 9. The V gene's germline CDR1 is MNHEY and CDR2 SVGAGI. The CDR3 DNA follows: TGTGCCAGCAGCAGGAACAGGGGCACCAATGAAAAACTGTTTTTT. Amino acids: CASSRNRGTNEKLFF.

The CDR3 here is CASSVTGRSYNEQFF. Here the CDR3 DNA reads TGTGCCAGCAGTGTGACAGGGCGCTCCTACAATGAGCAGTTCTTC. This chain uses TRBV2 with TRBJ2-1, with TRBD1 matching 7 bases. V shed 4 bases and J 0 bases; nucleotides not matched to a gene: 3. Germline-derived CDR1 and CDR2 are SNHLY and FYNNEI. The CDR3 contains 15 residues.

This chain connects TRBV5-6 to TRBJ1-2; no reliable D call. This CDR3 is built from 17 residues. The V gene's germline CDR1 is SGHDT and CDR2 YYEEEE. Trimming cost V 0 bases and J 3 bases, with 18 bases left between them. The CDR3 nucleotides are TGTGCCAGCAGCTTGGATGGACTTACCTCCTCCTACTATGGCTACACCTTC. Its protein product is CASSLDGLTSSYYGYTF.

This sequence joins TRBV28 and TRBJ1-6, with D unclear. Germline V gene sequence: CDR1 MDHEN, CDR2 SYDVKM. V was pared by 6 bases and J by 6 bases, with 18 bases between. This CDR3 comprises 16 residues. CDR3 protein: CASRPPVRVGNSPLHF. The CDR3 bases are TGTGCCAGCAGACCCCCCGTGAGGGTTGGTAATTCACCCCTCCACTTT.

CDR3 protein: CASSLRGGGQGQETQYF. DNA for the CDR3: TGTGCCAGCAGCTTAAGAGGAGGGGGACAGGGACAAGAGACCCAGTACTTC. The rearrangement joins TRBV7-3 to TRBJ2-5; 9 nucleotides agree with TRBD1. The CDR3 loop spans 17 amino acids. The V segment lost 1 base and the J segment 2 bases; nucleotides outside the gene matches: 8. The germline V gene encodes CDR1 SGHTA and CDR2 FQGTGA.